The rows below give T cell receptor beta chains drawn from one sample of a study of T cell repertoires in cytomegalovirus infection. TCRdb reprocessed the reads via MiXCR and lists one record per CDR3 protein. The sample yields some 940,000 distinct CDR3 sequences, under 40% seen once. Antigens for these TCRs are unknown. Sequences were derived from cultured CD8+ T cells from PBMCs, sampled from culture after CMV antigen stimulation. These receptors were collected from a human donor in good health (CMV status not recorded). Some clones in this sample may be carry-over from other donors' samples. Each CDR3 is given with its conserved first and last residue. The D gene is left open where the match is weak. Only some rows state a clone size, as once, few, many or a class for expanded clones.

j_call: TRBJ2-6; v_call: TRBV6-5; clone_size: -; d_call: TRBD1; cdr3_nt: TGTGCCAGCAGGAGTCATTGGGACAGAGGTGGTGGGGCCAACGTCCTGACTTTC; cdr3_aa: CASRSHWDRGGGANVLTF
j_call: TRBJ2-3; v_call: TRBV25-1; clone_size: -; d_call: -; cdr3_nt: TGTGCCAGCAGTGAATATTTCGAGGGCTCTAGCACAGATACGCAGTATTTT; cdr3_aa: CASSEYFEGSSTDTQYF
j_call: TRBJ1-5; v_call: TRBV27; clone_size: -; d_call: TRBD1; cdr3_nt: TGTGCCAGCAGTTCGACAGGGGGATTCGGGCCCCAGCATTTT; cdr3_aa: CASSSTGGFGPQHF
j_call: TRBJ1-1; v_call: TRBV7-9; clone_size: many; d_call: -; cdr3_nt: TGTGCCAGCAGCCCTGAGGCGGGGGCTGAAGCTTTCTTT; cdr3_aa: CASSPEAGAEAFF
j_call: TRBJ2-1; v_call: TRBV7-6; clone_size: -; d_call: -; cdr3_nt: TGTGCCAGCAGCGTAGAAACAGGGAACATTCCTTTGGATGAGCAGTTCTTC; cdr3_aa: CASSVETGNIPLDEQFF
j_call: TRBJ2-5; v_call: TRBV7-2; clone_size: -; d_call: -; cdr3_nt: TGTGCCAGCAGCTTAGCGGCTAGCTGGCAAGAGACCCAGTACTTC; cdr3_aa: CASSLAASWQETQYF
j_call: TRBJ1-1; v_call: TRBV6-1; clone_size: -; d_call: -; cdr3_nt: TGTGCCAGCAGTTTATCGGGGGGCGAAGAAGCTTTCTTT; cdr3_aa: CASSLSGGEEAFF
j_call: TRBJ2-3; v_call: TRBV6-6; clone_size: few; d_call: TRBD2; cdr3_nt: TGTGCCAGCACTCTAAGCCCCTATAAGCGGGGTCTAACTAGCACAGATACGCAGTATTTT; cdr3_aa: CASTLSPYKRGLTSTDTQYF
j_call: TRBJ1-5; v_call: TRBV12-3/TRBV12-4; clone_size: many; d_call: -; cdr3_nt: TGTGCCAGCAGTTTAGCAGGGAGTGGCAATCAGCCCCAGCATTTT; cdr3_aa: CASSLAGSGNQPQHF
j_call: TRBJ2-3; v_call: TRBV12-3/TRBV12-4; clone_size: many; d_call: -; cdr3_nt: TGTGCCAGCAGCCGAGACCGGGGCACAGATACGCAGTATTTT; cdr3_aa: CASSRDRGTDTQYF
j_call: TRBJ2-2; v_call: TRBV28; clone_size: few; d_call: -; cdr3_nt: TGTGCCAGCAGTTTAGATCTTGGGGCCGGGGAGCTGTTTTTT; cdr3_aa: CASSLDLGAGELFF
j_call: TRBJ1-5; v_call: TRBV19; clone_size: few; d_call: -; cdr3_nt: TGTGCCAGTAGTATTGCCCAGGGGCTGGTTCAGCCCCAGCATTTT; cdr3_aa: CASSIAQGLVQPQHF
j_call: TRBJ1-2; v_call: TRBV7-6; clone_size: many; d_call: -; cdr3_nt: TGTGCCAGCAGCTTAGATCCAGGAGGCTATGGCTACACCTTC; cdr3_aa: CASSLDPGGYGYTF
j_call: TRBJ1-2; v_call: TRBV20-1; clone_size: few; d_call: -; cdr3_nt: TGCAGTGCTAGAGATTACGGGGGCCCCCCTACCTATGGCTACACCTTC; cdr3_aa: CSARDYGGPPTYGYTF
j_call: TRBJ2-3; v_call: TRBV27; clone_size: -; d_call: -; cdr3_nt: TGTGCCAGCAGAGGACTGCATACGCAGTATTTT; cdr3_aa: CASRGLHTQYF
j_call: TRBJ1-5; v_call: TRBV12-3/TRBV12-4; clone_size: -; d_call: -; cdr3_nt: TGTGCCAGCATCCCAGGGGACTATGGGAATCAGCCCCAGCATTTT; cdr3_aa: CASIPGDYGNQPQHF
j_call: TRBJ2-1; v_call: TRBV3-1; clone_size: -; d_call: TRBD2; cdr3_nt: TGTGCCAGCAGCCAAGATAGTCTAGCGGGGGGTCTCTACAATGAGCAGTTCTTC; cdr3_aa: CASSQDSLAGGLYNEQFF
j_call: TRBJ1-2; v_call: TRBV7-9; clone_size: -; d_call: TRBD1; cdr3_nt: TGTGCCAGCAGCTTAATAGGGGGCTTGGAGGATGGCTACACCTTC; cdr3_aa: CASSLIGGLEDGYTF
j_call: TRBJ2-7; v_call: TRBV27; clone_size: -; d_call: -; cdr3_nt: TGTGCCAGCAGTTTTGCGCAGGGGGGCTACGAGCAGTACTTC; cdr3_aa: CASSFAQGGYEQYF
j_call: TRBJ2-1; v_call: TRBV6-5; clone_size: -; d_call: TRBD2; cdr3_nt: TGTGCCAGCAGTTGGGTAGCGGGGGGTCTCTCCTACAATGAGCAGTTCTTC; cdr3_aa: CASSWVAGGLSYNEQFF
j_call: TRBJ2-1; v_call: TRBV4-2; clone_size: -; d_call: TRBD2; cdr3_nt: TGTGCCAGCAGCCAACTAGCGGGGGGGCACCATGAGCAGTTCTTC; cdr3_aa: CASSQLAGGHHEQFF
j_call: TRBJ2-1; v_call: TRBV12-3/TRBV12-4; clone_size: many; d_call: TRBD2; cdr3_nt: TGTGCCACCAACGGAAGGACTAGCGGGGAGGTATACAATGAGCAGTTCTTC; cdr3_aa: CATNGRTSGEVYNEQFF
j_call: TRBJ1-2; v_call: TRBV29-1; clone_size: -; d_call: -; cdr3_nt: TGCAGCGTTGTTTCGGGGTTTAACTATGGCTACACCTTC; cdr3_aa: CSVVSGFNYGYTF
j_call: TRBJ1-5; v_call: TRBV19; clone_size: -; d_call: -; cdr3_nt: TGTGCCAGTAGTATGTGGCTACATAGCAATCAGCCCCAGCATTTT; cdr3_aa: CASSMWLHSNQPQHF
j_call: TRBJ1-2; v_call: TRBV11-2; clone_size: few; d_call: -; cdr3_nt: TGTGCCAGCAGCTATCTTACCGGGACGCCGGAGGGTGGCTACACCTTC; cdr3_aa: CASSYLTGTPEGGYTF
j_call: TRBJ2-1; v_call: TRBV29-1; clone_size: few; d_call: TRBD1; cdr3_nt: TGCAGCGTGACAGGGAAGGCTGGGAGCTCCTACAATGAGCAGTTCTTC; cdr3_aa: CSVTGKAGSSYNEQFF
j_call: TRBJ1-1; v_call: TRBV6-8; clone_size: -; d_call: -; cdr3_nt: TGTGTCAGCAGTTACAACAATAGGGGAACTGAAGCTTTCTTT; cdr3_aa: CVSSYNNRGTEAFF
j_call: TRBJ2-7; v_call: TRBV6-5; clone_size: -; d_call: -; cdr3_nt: TGTGCCAGCAGTTGGGGCCAGGGGTTCAACGAGCAGTACTTC; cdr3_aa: CASSWGQGFNEQYF
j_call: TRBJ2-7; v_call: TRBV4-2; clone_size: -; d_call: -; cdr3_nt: TGTGCCAGCAGCCAAGTGCCGGGCATCTACGAGCAGTACTTC; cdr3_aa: CASSQVPGIYEQYF
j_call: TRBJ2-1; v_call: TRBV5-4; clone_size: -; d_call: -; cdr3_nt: TGTGCCAGCAGCTTGGGGGGCTTAGAGTACAATGAGCAGTTCTTC; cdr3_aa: CASSLGGLEYNEQFF
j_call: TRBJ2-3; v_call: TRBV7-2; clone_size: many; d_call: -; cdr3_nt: TGTGCCAGCAGCTTAGAGGCAGGGGCGACAGATACGCAGTATTTT; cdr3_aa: CASSLEAGATDTQYF
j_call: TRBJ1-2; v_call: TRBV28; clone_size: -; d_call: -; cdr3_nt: TGTGCCAGCAGTCTCCCCGGGACATACTATGGCTACACCTTC; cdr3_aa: CASSLPGTYYGYTF
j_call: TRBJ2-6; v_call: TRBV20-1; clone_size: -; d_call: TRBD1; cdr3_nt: TGCAGTGCTATCCCGGGACAGAGGACTGGGGCCAACGTCCTGACTTTC; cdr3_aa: CSAIPGQRTGANVLTF
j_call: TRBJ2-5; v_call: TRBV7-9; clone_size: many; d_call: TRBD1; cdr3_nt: TGTGCCAGCAGCTTATTGGACAGGCAAGAGACCCAGTACTTC; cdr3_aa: CASSLLDRQETQYF
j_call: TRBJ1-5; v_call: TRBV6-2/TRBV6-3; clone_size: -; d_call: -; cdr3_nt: TGTGCCAGCAACGAGGACCCAAACTACAGTGGCAATCAGCCCCAGCATTTT; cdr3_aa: CASNEDPNYSGNQPQHF
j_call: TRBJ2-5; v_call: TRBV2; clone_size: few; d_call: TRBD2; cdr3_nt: TGTGCCAGCAGTGAAGAGGGGAGGGGTATAGAGACCCAGTACTTC; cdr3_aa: CASSEEGRGIETQYF
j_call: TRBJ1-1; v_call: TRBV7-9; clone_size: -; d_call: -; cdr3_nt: TGTGCCAGCAGCTTTTTCTCGACCACTGAAGCTTTCTTT; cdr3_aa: CASSFFSTTEAFF
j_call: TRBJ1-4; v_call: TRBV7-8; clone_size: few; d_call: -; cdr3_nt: TGTGCCAGCAGCTCGGGACTGTCCACTAATGAAAAACTGTTTTTT; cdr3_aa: CASSSGLSTNEKLFF
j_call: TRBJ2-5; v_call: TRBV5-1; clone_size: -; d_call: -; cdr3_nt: TGCGCCAGCAGCTTGGCCGTAGGGGTGGAGACCCAGTACTTC; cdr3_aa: CASSLAVGVETQYF
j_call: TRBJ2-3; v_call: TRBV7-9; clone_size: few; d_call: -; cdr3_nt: TGTGCCAGCAGCCACCCGGCCGGCGGGGGCCCTAATACGCAGTATTTT; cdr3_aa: CASSHPAGGGPNTQYF
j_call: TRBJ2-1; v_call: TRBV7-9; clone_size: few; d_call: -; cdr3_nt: TGTGCCAGCAGCCCGGGGGGCAATCCCAATGAGCAGTTCTTC; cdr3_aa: CASSPGGNPNEQFF
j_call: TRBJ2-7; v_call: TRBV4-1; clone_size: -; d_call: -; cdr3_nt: TGCGCCAGCAGCCAAGAGCCAGGGCTTTCCGAGCAGTACTTC; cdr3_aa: CASSQEPGLSEQYF
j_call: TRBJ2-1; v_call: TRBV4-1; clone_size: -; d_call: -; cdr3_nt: TGCGCCAGCAGCCCCGAGCCAGCCGGAAGCTCCTACAATGAGCAGTTCTTC; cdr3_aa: CASSPEPAGSSYNEQFF
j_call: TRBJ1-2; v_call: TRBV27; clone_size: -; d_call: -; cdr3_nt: TGTGCCAGCAGTTTATCGCGGACAACGGTAGTAGGCTACACCTTC; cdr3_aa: CASSLSRTTVVGYTF
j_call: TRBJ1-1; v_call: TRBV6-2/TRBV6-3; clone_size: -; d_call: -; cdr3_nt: TGTGCCAGCAGCCCCATTACGGAGGATGAAGCTTTCTTT; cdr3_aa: CASSPITEDEAFF
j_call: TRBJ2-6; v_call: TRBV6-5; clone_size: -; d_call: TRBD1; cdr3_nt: TGTGCCAGCAGTCGAGGGACAGGGCAGTCTGGGGCCAACGTCCTGACTTTC; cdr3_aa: CASSRGTGQSGANVLTF
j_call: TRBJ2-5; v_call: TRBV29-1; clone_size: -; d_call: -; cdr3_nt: TGCAGCTTGACCGACAACTTCAACGCAGAGACCCAGTACTTC; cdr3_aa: CSLTDNFNAETQYF
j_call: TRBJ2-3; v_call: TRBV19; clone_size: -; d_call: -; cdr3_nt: TGTGCCACCTCTAGATGGGTCGGCACAGATACGCAGTATTTT; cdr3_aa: CATSRWVGTDTQYF
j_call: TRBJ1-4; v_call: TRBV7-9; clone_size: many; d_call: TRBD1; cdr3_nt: TGTGCCAGCAGCTATGGACAGGGAGATAATGAAAAACTGTTTTTT; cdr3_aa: CASSYGQGDNEKLFF
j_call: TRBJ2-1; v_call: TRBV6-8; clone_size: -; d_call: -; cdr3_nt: TGTGCCAGCACCGGGAGACCCTATTCCTACTGTGAGCAGTTCTTC; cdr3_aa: CASTGRPYSYCEQFF
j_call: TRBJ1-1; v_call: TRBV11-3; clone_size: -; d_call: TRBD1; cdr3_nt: TGTGCCAGCAGCTTGGGCTTGGACAGGGTGAACACTGAAGCTTTCTTT; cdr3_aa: CASSLGLDRVNTEAFF
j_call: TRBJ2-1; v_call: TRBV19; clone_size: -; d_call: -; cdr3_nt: TGTGCCAGTAGTATAGTGGGGGGTTTCTCCTACAATGAGCAGTTCTTC; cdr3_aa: CASSIVGGFSYNEQFF
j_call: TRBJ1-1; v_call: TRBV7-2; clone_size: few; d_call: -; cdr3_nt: TGTGCCAGCAGCTGGAGGACAGCGCACACTGAAGCTTTCTTT; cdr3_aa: CASSWRTAHTEAFF
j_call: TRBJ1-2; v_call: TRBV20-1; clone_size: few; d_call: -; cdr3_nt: TGCAGTGCTAGAGATCTCACAGGGATTAGCTATGGCTACACCTTC; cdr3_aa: CSARDLTGISYGYTF
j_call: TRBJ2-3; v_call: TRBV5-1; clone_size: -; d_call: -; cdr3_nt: TGCGCCAGCAGCCCTAGAGGTCACACAGATACGCAGTATTTT; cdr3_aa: CASSPRGHTDTQYF
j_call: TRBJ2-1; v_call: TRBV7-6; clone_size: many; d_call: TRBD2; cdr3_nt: TGTGCCAGCAGCTCAGCGCGGCGGGGGGGCAGGAATGAGCAGTTCTTC; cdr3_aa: CASSSARRGGRNEQFF
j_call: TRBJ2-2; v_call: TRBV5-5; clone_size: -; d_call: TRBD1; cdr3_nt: TGTGCCAGCAGCGTGACAGGGGCCTTCACCGGGGAGCTGTTTTTT; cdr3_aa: CASSVTGAFTGELFF
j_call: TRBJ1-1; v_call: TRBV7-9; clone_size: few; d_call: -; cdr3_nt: TGTGCCAGCAGCTCCCCTGGACCTAGAGAAGCTTTCTTT; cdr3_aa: CASSSPGPREAFF
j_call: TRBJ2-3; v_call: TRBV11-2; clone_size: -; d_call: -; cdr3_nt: TGTGCCAGCAGCTTCAGCAGCCGCACAGATACGCAGTATTTT; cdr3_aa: CASSFSSRTDTQYF